The source of this T cell receptor (beta chain) is a study of shared clonotypes between healthy human individuals. Naive CD8 populations comprised CD45RO-negative cells positively selected for CCR7, excluding terminally differentiated effector memory CD45RA+ cells. Data came from immunoSEQ multiplex PCR; TCRdb stores just in-frame clones and leaves some out. Here the sample spans under 850,000 clones, approximately 92% being singletons. This clone has a handful of counts. The CDR3 has 17 residues. CDR1 and CDR2 (germline): MNHNS, SASEGT. The ends lost 4 bases at V and 2 bases at J; junction bases unmatched: 12.

This clonotype originated in a man aged 30 to 45 in good health. Sequencing was carried out using naive CD8+ T cells sorted from blood. The chain is built from TRBV6-1 and TRBJ1-2; 8 positions agree with TRBD1. The CDR3 DNA is TGTGCCAGCAGTGGTCCGGTGGACAGGGACGGGAACTATGGCTACACCTTC. It encodes CASSGPVDRDGNYGYTF.